The T cell receptor beta chain described here comes from a study of regulatory T cells in long-lasting Graves disease. Arm-PCR of CDR3 regions and iRepertoire HTBI primers were used to build TCR beta libraries. One entry per CDR3 protein results from TCRdb running MiXCR on the multiplex PCR reads. The sample comprises nearly 350,000 distinct CDR3 sequences, around 20% of which are singletons, and 25% to 30% rests with the top ten. Indicated time point: persistent/refractory GD, antithyroid drugs over 5 years with positive TRAb. Isolated PBMC RNA provided the starting material for the TCR library. Recruitment took place at an endocrinology department in Xi'an, China. Ten or more counts support this clonotype. Its antigen is not known. Study conclusions and caveats: TRBV28, TRBJ1-2 and TRBJ2-5 were favored in persistent disease. No thyroid tissue was studied; the work used peripheral blood only.

The CDR3 runs 15 residues. After removal of 8 bases from V and 5 bases from J, the junction contained 14 bases not matched to a gene. Germline V gene lookup returns CDR1 MNHNS and CDR2 SASEGT. This chain links TRBV6-1 with TRBJ2-5, with 7 nucleotides matching TRBD2. The sample consisted of peripheral blood mononuclear cells (PBMCs), taken when the disease was refractory, from a patient treated with antithyroid drugs. This TCR came from a female donor with Graves disease. The chain's CDR3 is CASGYPAGPPETQYF. As DNA, the CDR3 is TGTGCCAGCGGCTACCCAGCGGGGCCACCTGAGACCCAGTACTTC.